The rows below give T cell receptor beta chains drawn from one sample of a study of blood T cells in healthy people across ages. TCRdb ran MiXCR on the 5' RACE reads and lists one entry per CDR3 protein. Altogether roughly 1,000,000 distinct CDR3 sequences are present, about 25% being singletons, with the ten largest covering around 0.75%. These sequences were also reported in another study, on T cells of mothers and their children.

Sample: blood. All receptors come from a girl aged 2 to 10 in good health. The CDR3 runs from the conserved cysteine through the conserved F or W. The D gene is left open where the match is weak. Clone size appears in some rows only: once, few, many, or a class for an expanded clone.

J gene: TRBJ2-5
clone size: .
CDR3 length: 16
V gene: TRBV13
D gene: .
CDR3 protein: CASSLGVMGGHETQYF
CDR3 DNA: TGTGCCAGCAGCTTAGGCGTTATGGGGGGCCATGAGACCCAGTACTTC

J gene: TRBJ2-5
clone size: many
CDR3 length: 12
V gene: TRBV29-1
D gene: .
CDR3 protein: CSVVRELETQYF
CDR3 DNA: TGCAGCGTTGTACGGGAGTTAGAGACCCAGTACTTC

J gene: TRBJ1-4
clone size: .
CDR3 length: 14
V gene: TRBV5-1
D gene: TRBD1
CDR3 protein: CASRAGGSNEKLFF
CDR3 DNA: TGCGCCAGCCGGGCAGGGGGATCTAATGAAAAACTGTTTTTT

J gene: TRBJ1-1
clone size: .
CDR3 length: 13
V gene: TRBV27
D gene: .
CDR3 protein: CASSLLENSEAFF
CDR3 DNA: TGTGCCAGCAGTTTGTTGGAGAACAGTGAAGCTTTCTTT

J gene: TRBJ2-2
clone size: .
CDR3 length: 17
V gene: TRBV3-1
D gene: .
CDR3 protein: CASSQDSVFANTGELFF
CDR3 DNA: TGTGCCAGCAGCCAAGATTCGGTATTCGCGAACACCGGGGAGCTGTTTTTT

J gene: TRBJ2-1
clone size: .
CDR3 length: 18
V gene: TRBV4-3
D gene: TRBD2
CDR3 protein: CASSQGALSGGEGYEQFF
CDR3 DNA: TGCGCCAGCAGCCAAGGGGCACTTAGCGGGGGGGAGGGTTATGAGCAGTTCTTC

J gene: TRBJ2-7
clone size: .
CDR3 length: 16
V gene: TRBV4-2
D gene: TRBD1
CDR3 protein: CASSQSGQLNPYEQYF
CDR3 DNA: TGTGCCAGCAGCCAATCGGGACAGTTAAATCCCTACGAGCAGTACTTC

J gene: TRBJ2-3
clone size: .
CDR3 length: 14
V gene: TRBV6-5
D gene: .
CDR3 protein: CASSFSGAKDTQYF
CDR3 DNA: TGTGCCAGCAGTTTTTCGGGGGCCAAAGATACGCAGTATTTT

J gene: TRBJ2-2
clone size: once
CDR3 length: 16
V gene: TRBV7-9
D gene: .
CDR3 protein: CATQGGATNPSGELFF
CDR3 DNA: TGTGCCACCCAAGGGGGAGCTACGAACCCCTCCGGGGAGCTGTTTTTT

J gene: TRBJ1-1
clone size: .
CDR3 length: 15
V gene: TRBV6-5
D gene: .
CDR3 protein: CASTPGGGMNTEAFF
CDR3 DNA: TGTGCCAGCACGCCTGGGGGAGGGATGAACACTGAAGCTTTCTTT

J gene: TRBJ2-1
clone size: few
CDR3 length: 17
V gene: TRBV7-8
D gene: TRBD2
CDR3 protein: CASSSLAGESNYNEQFF
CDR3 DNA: TGTGCCAGCAGCTCCCTAGCGGGGGAGTCTAACTACAATGAGCAGTTCTTC

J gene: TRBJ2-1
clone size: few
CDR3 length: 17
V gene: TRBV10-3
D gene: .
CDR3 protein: CAISDIGPRQSYNEQFF
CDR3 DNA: TGTGCCATCAGTGATATCGGGCCCCGTCAATCCTACAATGAGCAGTTCTTC

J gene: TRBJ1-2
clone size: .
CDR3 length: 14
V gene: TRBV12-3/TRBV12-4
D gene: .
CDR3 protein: CATQDRLTNYGYTF
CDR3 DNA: TGTGCCACCCAAGACAGACTGACTAACTATGGCTACACCTTC

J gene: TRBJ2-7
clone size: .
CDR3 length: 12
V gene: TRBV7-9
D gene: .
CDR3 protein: CASSSTHIEQYF
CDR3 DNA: TGTGCCAGCAGCTCGACCCATATTGAGCAGTACTTC

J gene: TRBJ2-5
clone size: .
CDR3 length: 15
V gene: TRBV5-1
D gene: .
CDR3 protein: CASSFAQGGPETQYF
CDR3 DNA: TGCGCCAGCAGCTTCGCTCAGGGAGGCCCAGAGACCCAGTACTTC

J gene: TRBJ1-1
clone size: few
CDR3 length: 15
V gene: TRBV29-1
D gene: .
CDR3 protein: CSVVPRLSLNTEAFF
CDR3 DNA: TGCAGCGTTGTTCCCAGGTTGAGCCTGAACACTGAAGCTTTCTTT

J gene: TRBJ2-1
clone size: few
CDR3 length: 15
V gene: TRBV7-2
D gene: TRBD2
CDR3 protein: CASSFDPGTTNEQFF
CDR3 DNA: TGTGCCAGCAGCTTCGATCCCGGGACTACGAATGAGCAGTTCTTC

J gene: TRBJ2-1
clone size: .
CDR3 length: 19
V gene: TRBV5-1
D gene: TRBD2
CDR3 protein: CASSFLSLREGVFGIEQFF
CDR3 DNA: TGCGCCAGCAGCTTCCTTTCCTTGCGGGAGGGCGTGTTCGGGATTGAGCAGTTCTTC

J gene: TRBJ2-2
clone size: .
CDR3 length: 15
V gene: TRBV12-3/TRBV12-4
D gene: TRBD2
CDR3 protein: CASSLKLAELGELFF
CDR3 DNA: TGTGCCAGCAGTCTCAAACTAGCGGAACTCGGGGAGCTGTTTTTT

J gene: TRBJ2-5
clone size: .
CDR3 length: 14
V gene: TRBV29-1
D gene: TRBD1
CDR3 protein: CSVEEPDRGQTQYF
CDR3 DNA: TGCAGCGTTGAGGAACCCGACAGGGGGCAGACCCAGTACTTC

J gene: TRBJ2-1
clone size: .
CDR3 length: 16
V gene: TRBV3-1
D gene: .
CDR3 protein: CASSDRDLGSYNEQFF
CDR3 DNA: TGTGCCAGCAGCGACCGGGACTTGGGCTCCTACAATGAGCAGTTCTTC

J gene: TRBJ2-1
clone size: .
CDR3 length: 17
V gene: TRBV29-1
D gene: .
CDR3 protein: CSVEDPLRVSIPNEQFF
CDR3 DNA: TGCAGCGTTGAAGATCCTTTAAGGGTTTCGATCCCCAATGAGCAGTTCTTC

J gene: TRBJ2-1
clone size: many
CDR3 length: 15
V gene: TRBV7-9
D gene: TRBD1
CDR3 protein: CASRPRQGEWNEQFF
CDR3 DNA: TGTGCCAGCAGACCAAGACAGGGAGAGTGGAATGAGCAGTTCTTC

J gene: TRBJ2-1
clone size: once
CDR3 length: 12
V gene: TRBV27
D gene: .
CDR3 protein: CASSPDWVGQFF
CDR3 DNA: TGTGCCAGCAGTCCGGACTGGGTCGGGCAGTTCTTC

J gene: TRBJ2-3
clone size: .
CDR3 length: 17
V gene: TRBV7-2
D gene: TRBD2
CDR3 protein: CAGSFLSAGGRSDTQYF
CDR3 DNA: TGTGCCGGCAGCTTCCTCTCAGCGGGGGGCAGGTCAGATACGCAGTATTTT

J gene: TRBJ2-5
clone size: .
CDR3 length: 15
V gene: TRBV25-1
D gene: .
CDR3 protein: CASSESGGAQETQYF
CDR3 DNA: TGTGCCAGCAGTGAAAGTGGAGGGGCCCAAGAGACCCAGTACTTC

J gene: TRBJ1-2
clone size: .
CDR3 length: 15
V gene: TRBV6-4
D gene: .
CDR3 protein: CASSDSAGQIYGYTF
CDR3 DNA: TGTGCCAGCAGTGACTCGGCAGGACAGATCTATGGCTACACCTTC

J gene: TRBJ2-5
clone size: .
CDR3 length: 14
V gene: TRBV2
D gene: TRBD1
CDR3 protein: CANRQGSTFVGQYF
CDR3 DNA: TGTGCCAACCGACAGGGGTCTACCTTTGTTGGGCAGTACTTC

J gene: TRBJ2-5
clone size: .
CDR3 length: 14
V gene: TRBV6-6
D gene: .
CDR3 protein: CASSYGPEMETQYF
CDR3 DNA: TGTGCCAGCAGTTACGGGCCCGAGATGGAGACCCAGTACTTC

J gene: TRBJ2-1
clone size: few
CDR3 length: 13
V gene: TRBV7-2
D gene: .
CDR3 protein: CASSPTPYNEQFF
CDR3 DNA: TGTGCCAGCAGCCCCACACCGTACAATGAGCAGTTCTTC

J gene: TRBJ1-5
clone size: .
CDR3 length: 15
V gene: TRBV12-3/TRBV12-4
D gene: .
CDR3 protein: CASSLGGTSNQPQHF
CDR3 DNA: TGTGCCAGCAGTTTAGGGGGGACTAGCAATCAGCCCCAGCATTTT

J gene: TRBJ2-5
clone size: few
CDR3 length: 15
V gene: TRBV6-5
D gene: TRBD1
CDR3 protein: CASSPGQGGTETQYF
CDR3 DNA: TGTGCCAGCAGTCCTGGACAGGGGGGAACAGAGACCCAGTACTTC

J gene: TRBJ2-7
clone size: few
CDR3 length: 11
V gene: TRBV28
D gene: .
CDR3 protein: CASSLGVGQYF
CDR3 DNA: TGTGCCAGCAGTTTAGGGGTAGGGCAGTACTTC

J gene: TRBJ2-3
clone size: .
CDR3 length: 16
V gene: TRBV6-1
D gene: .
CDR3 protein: CASSPQGPTTEDTQYF
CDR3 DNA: TGTGCCAGCAGTCCCCAGGGGCCCACAACGGAGGATACGCAGTATTTT

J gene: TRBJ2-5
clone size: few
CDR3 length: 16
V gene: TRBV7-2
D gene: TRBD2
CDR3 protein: CASSLVSSGIQETQYF
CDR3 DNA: TGTGCCAGCAGCTTAGTTTCCAGCGGGATCCAAGAGACCCAGTACTTC

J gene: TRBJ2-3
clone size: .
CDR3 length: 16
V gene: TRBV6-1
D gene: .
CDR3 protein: CATSPARRANTDTQYF
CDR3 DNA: TGTGCCACTTCCCCCGCTCGGCGGGCGAACACAGATACGCAGTATTTT

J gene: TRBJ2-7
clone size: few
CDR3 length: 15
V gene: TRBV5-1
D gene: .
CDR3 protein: CASSSLPGPSYEQYF
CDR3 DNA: TGCGCCAGCAGCTCCCTCCCCGGGCCCTCCTACGAGCAGTACTTC

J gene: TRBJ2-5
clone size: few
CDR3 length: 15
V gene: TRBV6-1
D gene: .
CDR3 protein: CASTFGDGLQETQYF
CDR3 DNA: TGTGCCAGCACCTTCGGGGACGGGCTCCAAGAGACCCAGTACTTC

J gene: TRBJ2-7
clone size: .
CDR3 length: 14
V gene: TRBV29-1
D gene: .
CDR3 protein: CSVGGGRAPYEQYF
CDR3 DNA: TGCAGCGTTGGTGGGGGCAGAGCGCCCTACGAGCAGTACTTC

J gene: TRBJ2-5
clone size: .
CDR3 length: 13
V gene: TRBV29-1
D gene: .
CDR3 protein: CSVGGGVQETQYF
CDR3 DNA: TGCAGCGTTGGAGGGGGGGTTCAAGAGACCCAGTACTTC

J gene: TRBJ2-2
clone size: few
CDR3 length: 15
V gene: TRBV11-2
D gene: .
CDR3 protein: CASSLVGENTGELFF
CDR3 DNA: TGTGCCAGCAGCTTAGTGGGGGAGAACACCGGGGAGCTGTTTTTT